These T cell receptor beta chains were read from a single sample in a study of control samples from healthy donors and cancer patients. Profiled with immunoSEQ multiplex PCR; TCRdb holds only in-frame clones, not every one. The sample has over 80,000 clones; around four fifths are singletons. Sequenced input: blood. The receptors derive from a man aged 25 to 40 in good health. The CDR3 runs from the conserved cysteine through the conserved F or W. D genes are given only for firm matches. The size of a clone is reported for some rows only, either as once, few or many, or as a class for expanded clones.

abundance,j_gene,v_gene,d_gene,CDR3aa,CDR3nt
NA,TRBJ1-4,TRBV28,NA,CASSLAGSAGEKLFF,TGTGCCAGCAGTTTAGCGGGGAGTGCTGGTGAAAAACTGTTTTTT
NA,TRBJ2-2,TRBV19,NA,CASRSNLGRGRSGELFF,TGTGCCAGTAGATCCAACCTTGGGAGGGGGCGTAGCGGGGAGCTGTTTTTT
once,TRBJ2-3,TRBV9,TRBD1,CASSEDRGWSDTQYF,TGTGCCAGCAGCGAGGACAGGGGTTGGTCAGATACGCAGTATTTT
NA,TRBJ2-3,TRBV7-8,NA,CASSADLDTQYF,TGTGCCAGCAGCGCCGATTTGGATACGCAGTATTTT
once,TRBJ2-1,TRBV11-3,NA,CASAFDSNEQFF,TGTGCCAGCGCGTTTGACAGCAATGAGCAGTTCTTC
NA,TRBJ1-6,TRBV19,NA,CASTVERAPLHF,TGTGCCAGTACGGTGGAGCGTGCACCCCTCCACTTT
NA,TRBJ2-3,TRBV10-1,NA,CASSEGATDTQYF,TGCGCCAGCAGTGAGGGCGCCACAGATACGCAGTATTTT
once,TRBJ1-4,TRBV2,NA,CASSEDRGVANEKLFF,TGTGCCAGCAGTGAAGATAGGGGCGTAGCTAATGAAAAACTGTTTTTT
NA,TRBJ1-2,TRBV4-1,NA,CASSQKGSSYGYTF,TGCGCCAGCAGCCAAAAGGGATCCTCCTATGGCTACACCTTC
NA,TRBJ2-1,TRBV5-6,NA,CASSLLPGGSSYNEQFF,TGTGCCAGCAGCCTACTTCCAGGGGGGAGCTCCTACAATGAGCAGTTCTTC
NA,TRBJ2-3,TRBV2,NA,CASSAAVGWGRDTQYF,TGTGCCAGCAGTGCTGCGGTGGGCTGGGGTAGAGATACGCAGTATTTT
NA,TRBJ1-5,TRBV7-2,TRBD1,CASSVQGGSNQPQHF,TGTGCCAGCAGCGTACAGGGGGGAAGCAATCAGCCCCAGCATTTT
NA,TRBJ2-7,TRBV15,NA,CATSRVGEQYF,TGTGCCACCTCTCGGGTGGGCGAGCAGTACTTC
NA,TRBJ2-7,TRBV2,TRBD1,CASSGGGQGNYEQYF,TGTGCCAGCAGTGGGGGGGGACAGGGAAACTACGAGCAGTACTTC
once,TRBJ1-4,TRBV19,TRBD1,CASSNAPTGANEKLFF,TGTGCCAGTAGTAACGCTCCAACAGGGGCAAATGAAAAACTGTTTTTT
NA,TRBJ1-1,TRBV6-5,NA,CASSYLGTEAFF,TGTGCCAGCAGTTACCTGGGCACTGAAGCTTTCTTT
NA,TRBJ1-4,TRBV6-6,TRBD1,CASSYRPGGALEKLFF,TGTGCCAGCAGTTACCGTCCAGGGGGCGCGCTTGAAAAACTGTTTTTT
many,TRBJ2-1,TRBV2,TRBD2,CASQGLAREQFF,TGTGCCAGCCAGGGACTAGCGCGTGAGCAGTTCTTC
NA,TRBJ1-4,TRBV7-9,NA,CASSPDAGEKLFF,TGTGCCAGCAGCCCGGACGCGGGTGAAAAACTGTTTTTT
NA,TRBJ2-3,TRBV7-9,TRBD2,CASSYSGGADTQYF,TGTGCCAGCAGCTATAGCGGGGGGGCCGATACGCAGTATTTT
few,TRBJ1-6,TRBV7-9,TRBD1,CAIQQGPGFNSPLHF,TGTGCCATTCAACAGGGGCCGGGTTTCAATTCACCCCTCCACTTT
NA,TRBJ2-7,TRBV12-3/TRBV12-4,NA,CASSLRDGYEQYF,TGTGCCAGCAGTTTACGCGACGGCTACGAGCAGTACTTC
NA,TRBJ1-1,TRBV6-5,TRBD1,CASSWDRGNTEAFF,TGTGCCAGCAGTTGGGACAGGGGGAACACTGAAGCTTTCTTT
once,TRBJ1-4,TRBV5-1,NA,CASSPRAAEEKLFF,TGCGCCAGCAGCCCCCGGGCCGCCGAGGAAAAACTGTTTTTT
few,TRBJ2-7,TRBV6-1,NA,CASSDQLGGSSSYEQYF,TGTGCCAGCAGTGACCAACTCGGGGGATCGAGCTCCTACGAGCAGTACTTC
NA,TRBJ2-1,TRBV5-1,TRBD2,CASSLASGGPKEQFF,TGCGCCAGCAGCTTGGCATCGGGGGGGCCGAAAGAGCAGTTCTTC
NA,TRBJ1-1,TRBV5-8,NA,CASSSWTGGHTEAFF,TGTGCCAGCAGCTCGTGGACGGGAGGTCACACTGAAGCTTTCTTT
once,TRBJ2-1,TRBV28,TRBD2,CASSSRSGGSSYNEQFF,TGTGCCAGCAGTTCTCGCAGCGGGGGGAGCTCCTACAATGAGCAGTTCTTC
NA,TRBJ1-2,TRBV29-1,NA,CSVWDPSNYGYTF,TGCAGCGTCTGGGACCCCTCTAACTATGGCTACACCTTC
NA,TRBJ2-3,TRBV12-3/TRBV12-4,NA,CASSRTEGRTQYF,TGTGCCAGCAGCCGGACGGAGGGTCGGACGCAGTATTTT
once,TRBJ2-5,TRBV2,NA,CASSEFGKETQYF,TGTGCCAGCAGTGAATTTGGGAAAGAGACCCAGTACTTC
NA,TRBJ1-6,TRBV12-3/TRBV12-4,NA,CASSFSSSPLHF,TGTGCCAGCAGTTTCTCGAGTTCACCCCTCCACTTT
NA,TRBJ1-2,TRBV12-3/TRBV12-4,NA,CASTFSGEGYTF,TGTGCCAGCACCTTTTCAGGGGAAGGCTACACCTTC
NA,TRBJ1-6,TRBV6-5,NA,CASRSNRDSPLHF,TGTGCCAGCAGGTCTAACAGGGACTCACCCCTCCACTTT
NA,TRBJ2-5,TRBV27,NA,CASSSHGTRETQYF,TGTGCCAGCAGTTCACACGGGACAAGAGAGACCCAGTACTTC
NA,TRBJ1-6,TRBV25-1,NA,CASSGARGRGSPLHF,TGTGCCAGCAGTGGCGCGAGGGGCAGGGGTTCACCCCTCCACTTT
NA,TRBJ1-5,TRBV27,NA,CASSPGGAQPQHF,TGTGCCAGCAGTCCGGGGGGCGCTCAGCCCCAGCATTTT
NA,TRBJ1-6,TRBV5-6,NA,CASSLGGPSKEALHF,TGTGCCAGCAGCTTGGGGGGCCCCAGCAAAGAGGCCCTCCACTTT
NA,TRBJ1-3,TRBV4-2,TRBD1,CASTRDRVKNTIYF,TGTGCCAGCACTCGGGACAGGGTCAAGAACACCATATATTTT
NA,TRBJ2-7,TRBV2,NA,CASRIKGVSYEQYF,TGTGCCAGCAGAATTAAAGGGGTCTCCTACGAGCAGTACTTC
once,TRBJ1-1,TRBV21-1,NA,CASSGRPGQRLNTEAFF,TGTGCCAGCAGCGGCCGACCGGGACAGCGATTGAACACTGAAGCTTTCTTT
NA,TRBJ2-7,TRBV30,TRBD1,CAWSPTGLAYEQYF,TGTGCCTGGAGCCCGACAGGGTTAGCCTACGAGCAGTACTTC